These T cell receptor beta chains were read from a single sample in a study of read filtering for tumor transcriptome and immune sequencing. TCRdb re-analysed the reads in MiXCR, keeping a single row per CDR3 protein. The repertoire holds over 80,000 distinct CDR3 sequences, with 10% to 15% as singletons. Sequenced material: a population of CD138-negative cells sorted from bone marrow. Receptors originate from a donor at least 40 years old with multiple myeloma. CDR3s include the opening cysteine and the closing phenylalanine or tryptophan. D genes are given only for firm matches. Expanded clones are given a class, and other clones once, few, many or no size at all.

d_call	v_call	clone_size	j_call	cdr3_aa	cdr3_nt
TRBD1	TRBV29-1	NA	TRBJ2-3	CSIEQGALEF	TGCAGCATAGAACAGGGGGCCCTGGAGTTT
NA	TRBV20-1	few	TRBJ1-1	CSATRDQGTEAFF	TGCAGTGCTACCCGGGATCAAGGGACTGAAGCTTTCTTT
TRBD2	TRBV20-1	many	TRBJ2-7	CSARGSGRDYEQYF	TGCAGTGCTAGAGGGAGCGGGAGGGACTACGAGCAGTACTTC
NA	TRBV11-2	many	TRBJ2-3	CASSRDRVPDTQYF	TGTGCCAGCAGCCGAGATAGAGTCCCAGATACGCAGTATTTT
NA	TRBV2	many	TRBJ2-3	CASSEEAEGTDTQYF	TGTGCCAGCAGTGAAGAAGCAGAGGGAACAGATACGCAGTATTTT
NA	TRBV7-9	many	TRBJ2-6	CASSPLRASGANVLTF	TGTGCCAGCAGCCCGCTTAGGGCCTCTGGGGCCAACGTCCTGACTTTC
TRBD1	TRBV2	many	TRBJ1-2	CASRGQGEGYGYTF	TGTGCCAGCAGGGGACAGGGGGAGGGCTATGGCTACACCTTC
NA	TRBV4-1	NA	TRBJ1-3	CASSQPRATGNTIYF	TGCGCCAGCAGCCAGCCTCGGGCTACTGGAAACACCATATATTTT
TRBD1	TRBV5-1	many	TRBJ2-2	CASTEGTGNTGELFF	TGCGCCAGCACCGAGGGGACAGGAAACACCGGGGAGCTGTTTTTT
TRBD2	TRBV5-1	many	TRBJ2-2	CASSSVGTSGTRSGELFF	TGCGCCAGCAGCTCGGTAGGGACTAGCGGGACCAGGTCCGGGGAGCTGTTTTTT
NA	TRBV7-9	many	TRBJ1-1	CASGIGGTGTEAFF	TGTGCCAGCGGGATCGGGGGCACGGGGACTGAAGCTTTCTTT
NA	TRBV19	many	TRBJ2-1	CASSWGAYNEQFF	TGTGCCAGTAGTTGGGGGGCCTACAATGAGCAGTTCTTC
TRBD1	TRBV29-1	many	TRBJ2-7	CSARDRGGYEQYF	TGCAGCGCAAGGGACAGGGGAGGATACGAGCAGTACTTC
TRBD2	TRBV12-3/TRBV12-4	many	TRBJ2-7	CASSFHSGMGEQYF	TGTGCCAGCAGTTTTCATAGCGGGATGGGCGAGCAGTACTTC
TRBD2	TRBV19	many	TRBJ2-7	CASSIGRGYSYEQYF	TGTGCCAGTAGTATAGGGCGGGGGTACTCCTACGAGCAGTACTTC
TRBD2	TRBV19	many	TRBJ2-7	CASRGPSGLAGLNSYEQYF	TGTGCCAGTAGAGGGCCCTCGGGACTAGCGGGTCTAAACTCCTACGAGCAGTACTTC
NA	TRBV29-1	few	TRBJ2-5	CSVDKETQYF	TGCAGCGTTGATAAAGAGACCCAGTACTTC
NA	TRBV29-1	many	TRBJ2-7	CSVADRRPHYEQYF	TGCAGCGTCGCAGACCGACGACCACACTACGAGCAGTACTTC